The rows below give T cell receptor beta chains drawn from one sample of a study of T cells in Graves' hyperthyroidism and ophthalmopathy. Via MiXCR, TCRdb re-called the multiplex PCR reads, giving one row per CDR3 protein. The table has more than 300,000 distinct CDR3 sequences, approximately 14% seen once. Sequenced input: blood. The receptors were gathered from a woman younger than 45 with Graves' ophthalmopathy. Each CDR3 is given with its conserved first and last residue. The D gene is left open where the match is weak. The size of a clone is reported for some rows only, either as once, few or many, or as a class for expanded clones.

CDR3aa: CAISESSFQETQYF
CDR3nt: TGTGCCATCAGTGAGTCAAGTTTCCAAGAGACCCAGTACTTC
v_gene: TRBV10-3
abundance: many
d_gene: -
j_gene: TRBJ2-5
len: 14

CDR3aa: CSALGQFGGGNQPQHF
CDR3nt: TGCAGTGCTTTAGGACAGTTCGGGGGTGGCAATCAGCCCCAGCATTTT
v_gene: TRBV20-1
abundance: many
d_gene: -
j_gene: TRBJ1-5
len: 16

CDR3aa: CASSEVWGDPLHF
CDR3nt: TGCGCCAGCAGTGAGGTTTGGGGGGATCCCCTCCACTTT
v_gene: TRBV10-1
abundance: -
d_gene: -
j_gene: TRBJ1-6
len: 13

CDR3aa: CASSFQLSYNEQFF
CDR3nt: TGTGCCAGCAGTTTTCAGCTCTCCTACAATGAGCAGTTCTTC
v_gene: TRBV12-3/TRBV12-4
abundance: many
d_gene: -
j_gene: TRBJ2-1
len: 14

CDR3aa: CSVEHSGGAPGELFF
CDR3nt: TGCAGCGTTGAACATAGCGGGGGGGCCCCCGGGGAGCTGTTTTTT
v_gene: TRBV29-1
abundance: -
d_gene: TRBD2
j_gene: TRBJ2-2
len: 15

CDR3aa: CATSDPHEGNYGYTF
CDR3nt: TGTGCCACCAGTGACCCGCATGAGGGTAACTATGGCTACACCTTC
v_gene: TRBV24-1
abundance: many
d_gene: -
j_gene: TRBJ1-2
len: 15

CDR3aa: CASSLGLAGGHEQYF
CDR3nt: TGTGCCAGCAGCCTAGGACTAGCGGGGGGCCACGAGCAGTACTTC
v_gene: TRBV3-1
abundance: -
d_gene: TRBD2
j_gene: TRBJ2-7
len: 15

CDR3aa: CASSREAVQETQYF
CDR3nt: TGTGCCAGCAGCCGTGAAGCGGTCCAAGAGACCCAGTACTTC
v_gene: TRBV12-3/TRBV12-4
abundance: many
d_gene: -
j_gene: TRBJ2-5
len: 14

CDR3aa: CASSQESVRTAPYGYTF
CDR3nt: TGTGCCAGCAGCCAAGAATCTGTCAGGACAGCCCCCTATGGCTACACCTTC
v_gene: TRBV3-1
abundance: many
d_gene: -
j_gene: TRBJ1-2
len: 17

CDR3aa: CASAPSGGSGTSPLHF
CDR3nt: TGTGCCAGCGCACCCTCGGGGGGGAGTGGAACTTCACCCCTCCACTTT
v_gene: TRBV6-1
abundance: many
d_gene: -
j_gene: TRBJ1-6
len: 16

CDR3aa: CASSEVPTTSNQPQHF
CDR3nt: TGTGCCAGCAGTGAAGTACCGACAACTAGCAATCAGCCCCAGCATTTT
v_gene: TRBV6-1
abundance: many
d_gene: -
j_gene: TRBJ1-5
len: 16

CDR3aa: CAWTPGQGLNTIYF
CDR3nt: TGTGCCTGGACCCCGGGACAGGGTCTGAACACCATATATTTT
v_gene: TRBV30
abundance: once
d_gene: TRBD1
j_gene: TRBJ1-3
len: 14

CDR3aa: CASRAGTGDYGYTF
CDR3nt: TGTGCCAGCAGAGCCGGGACAGGGGACTATGGCTACACCTTC
v_gene: TRBV6-1
abundance: many
d_gene: TRBD1
j_gene: TRBJ1-2
len: 14

CDR3aa: CASSLLAGESSYEQYF
CDR3nt: TGTGCCAGCAGCTTATTAGCGGGGGAGAGCTCCTACGAGCAGTACTTC
v_gene: TRBV7-6
abundance: -
d_gene: TRBD2
j_gene: TRBJ2-7
len: 16

CDR3aa: CASSLVPNLRGGETQYF
CDR3nt: TGTGCCAGCAGCTTGGTCCCGAATTTGAGAGGGGGAGAGACCCAGTACTTC
v_gene: TRBV5-6
abundance: few
d_gene: -
j_gene: TRBJ2-5
len: 17

CDR3aa: CSAREGRGYNEQFF
CDR3nt: TGCAGTGCTAGAGAGGGGAGAGGGTACAATGAGCAGTTCTTC
v_gene: TRBV20-1
abundance: many
d_gene: -
j_gene: TRBJ2-1
len: 14

CDR3aa: CASSSIQGLDTQYF
CDR3nt: TGTGCCAGCAGCTCCATCCAGGGTTTAGATACGCAGTATTTT
v_gene: TRBV11-2
abundance: many
d_gene: -
j_gene: TRBJ2-3
len: 14

CDR3aa: CASSQDTGGTGSYEQYF
CDR3nt: TGCGCCAGCAGCCAAGATACAGGGGGGACAGGGAGCTACGAGCAGTACTTC
v_gene: TRBV4-1
abundance: many
d_gene: TRBD1
j_gene: TRBJ2-7
len: 17

CDR3aa: CASSLEGSRDGYTF
CDR3nt: TGTGCCAGCAGCTTAGAAGGCAGCCGCGATGGCTACACCTTC
v_gene: TRBV7-9
abundance: many
d_gene: -
j_gene: TRBJ1-2
len: 14

CDR3aa: CSARVGGLEQYF
CDR3nt: TGCAGTGCTAGAGTAGGGGGCCTCGAGCAGTACTTC
v_gene: TRBV20-1
abundance: many
d_gene: TRBD1
j_gene: TRBJ2-7
len: 12

CDR3aa: CSAREIGGAGQPQHF
CDR3nt: TGCAGTGCTAGAGAAATAGGGGGGGCCGGTCAGCCCCAGCATTTT
v_gene: TRBV20-1
abundance: many
d_gene: -
j_gene: TRBJ1-5
len: 15

CDR3aa: CASSGWNNEQFF
CDR3nt: TGTGCCAGCAGTGGGTGGAACAATGAGCAGTTCTTC
v_gene: TRBV27
abundance: few
d_gene: -
j_gene: TRBJ2-1
len: 12

CDR3aa: CSAPSIRADTQYF
CDR3nt: TGCAGTGCTCCATCCATTAGAGCTGATACGCAGTATTTT
v_gene: TRBV20-1
abundance: many
d_gene: -
j_gene: TRBJ2-3
len: 13

CDR3aa: CASSFKQGVNTEAFF
CDR3nt: TGCGCCAGCAGCTTTAAACAGGGGGTGAACACTGAAGCTTTCTTT
v_gene: TRBV5-1
abundance: -
d_gene: TRBD1
j_gene: TRBJ1-1
len: 15

CDR3aa: CASSLRPATNEKLFF
CDR3nt: TGTGCCAGCAGTTTAAGGCCAGCAACTAATGAAAAACTGTTTTTT
v_gene: TRBV27
abundance: many
d_gene: -
j_gene: TRBJ1-4
len: 15

CDR3aa: CATSRAMFADTQYF
CDR3nt: TGTGCCACCTCCCGGGCCATGTTCGCAGATACGCAGTATTTT
v_gene: TRBV24-1
abundance: few
d_gene: -
j_gene: TRBJ2-3
len: 14

CDR3aa: CASSYGGRGELFF
CDR3nt: TGTGCCAGCAGTTACGGGGGGCGAGGGGAGCTGTTTTTT
v_gene: TRBV6-6
abundance: many
d_gene: -
j_gene: TRBJ2-2
len: 13

CDR3aa: CASSQFETDNYNEQFF
CDR3nt: TGCGCCAGCAGCCAATTTGAAACAGACAACTACAATGAGCAGTTCTTC
v_gene: TRBV4-1
abundance: many
d_gene: -
j_gene: TRBJ2-1
len: 16

CDR3aa: CASSPRTGGGYGYTF
CDR3nt: TGTGCCAGCAGCCCTCGGACAGGGGGCGGCTATGGCTACACCTTC
v_gene: TRBV7-8
abundance: many
d_gene: TRBD1
j_gene: TRBJ1-2
len: 15

CDR3aa: CASSLSQETQCF
CDR3nt: TGTGCCAGCAGCTTATCCCAAGAGACCCAGTGCTTC
v_gene: TRBV11-2
abundance: -
d_gene: -
j_gene: TRBJ2-5
len: 12

CDR3aa: CASSKAGTGYGYTF
CDR3nt: TGTGCCAGCAGCAAAGCCGGGACAGGCTATGGCTACACCTTC
v_gene: TRBV6-1
abundance: few
d_gene: TRBD1
j_gene: TRBJ1-2
len: 14

CDR3aa: CASSLGVGSNEKLFF
CDR3nt: TGTGCCAGCAGCTTAGGGGTGGGGAGTAATGAAAAACTGTTTTTT
v_gene: TRBV11-2
abundance: many
d_gene: -
j_gene: TRBJ1-4
len: 15

CDR3aa: CATWGDYEQYF
CDR3nt: TGTGCCACCTGGGGGGATTACGAGCAGTACTTC
v_gene: TRBV6-1
abundance: few
d_gene: -
j_gene: TRBJ2-7
len: 11

CDR3aa: CASSSAGFYNEQFF
CDR3nt: TGCGCCAGCAGCTCAGCGGGGTTCTACAATGAGCAGTTCTTC
v_gene: TRBV5-1
abundance: many
d_gene: TRBD2
j_gene: TRBJ2-1
len: 14

CDR3aa: CASSEGGQGADYGYTF
CDR3nt: TGTGCCAGCAGTGAAGGGGGACAGGGGGCTGACTATGGCTACACCTTC
v_gene: TRBV2
abundance: many
d_gene: TRBD1
j_gene: TRBJ1-2
len: 16

CDR3aa: CVLGPWIMGYYGYTF
CDR3nt: TGCGTCCTGGGGCCCTGGATTATGGGATACTATGGCTACACCTTC
v_gene: TRBV10-1
abundance: -
d_gene: -
j_gene: TRBJ1-2
len: 15

CDR3aa: CASSLSWADLRGYTF
CDR3nt: TGTGCCAGCAGTTTATCCTGGGCGGACCTGAGAGGCTACACCTTC
v_gene: TRBV28
abundance: few
d_gene: -
j_gene: TRBJ1-2
len: 15

CDR3aa: CASSLVVGTVGEQYF
CDR3nt: TGTGCCAGCAGCTTAGTCGTCGGGACTGTCGGGGAGCAGTACTTC
v_gene: TRBV7-9
abundance: many
d_gene: -
j_gene: TRBJ2-7
len: 15

CDR3aa: CASSLAPGTGVSSNEQFF
CDR3nt: TGCGCCAGCAGCTTGGCCCCCGGGACAGGGGTCTCTAGCAATGAGCAGTTCTTC
v_gene: TRBV5-1
abundance: many
d_gene: TRBD1
j_gene: TRBJ2-1
len: 18

CDR3aa: CASSSEITGELFF
CDR3nt: TGTGCCAGCAGTTCGGAGATTACCGGGGAGCTGTTTTTT
v_gene: TRBV6-1
abundance: many
d_gene: -
j_gene: TRBJ2-2
len: 13

CDR3aa: CASSDRTSNTGELFF
CDR3nt: TGTGCCAGCAGTGATAGGACTAGTAACACCGGGGAGCTGTTTTTT
v_gene: TRBV2
abundance: many
d_gene: TRBD2
j_gene: TRBJ2-2
len: 15

CDR3aa: CAISDLTDTDTQYF
CDR3nt: TGTGCCATCAGTGATTTAACAGACACAGATACGCAGTATTTT
v_gene: TRBV10-3
abundance: -
d_gene: -
j_gene: TRBJ2-3
len: 14

CDR3aa: CASSLAGHNEQFF
CDR3nt: TGTGCCAGCAGCTTGGCGGGGCACAATGAGCAGTTCTTC
v_gene: TRBV5-1
abundance: -
d_gene: -
j_gene: TRBJ2-1
len: 13

CDR3aa: CASSMGSPLHF
CDR3nt: TGTGCCAGTAGTATGGGGTCGCCCCTCCACTTT
v_gene: TRBV19
abundance: -
d_gene: -
j_gene: TRBJ1-6
len: 11

CDR3aa: CASGEGRNYNSPLHF
CDR3nt: TGTGCCAGCGGGGAGGGGAGAAACTATAATTCACCCCTCCACTTT
v_gene: TRBV12-3/TRBV12-4
abundance: many
d_gene: -
j_gene: TRBJ1-6
len: 15

CDR3aa: CASSSDLMTSGGDYEQYF
CDR3nt: TGTGCCAGCAGCTCAGACCTGATGACTAGCGGGGGAGACTACGAGCAGTACTTC
v_gene: TRBV7-9
abundance: many
d_gene: TRBD2
j_gene: TRBJ2-7
len: 18

CDR3aa: CASGLGQRYTEAFF
CDR3nt: TGTGCCAGCGGACTTGGACAGAGGTACACTGAAGCTTTCTTT
v_gene: TRBV27
abundance: many
d_gene: -
j_gene: TRBJ1-1
len: 14

CDR3aa: CATSDSGHSQIYGYTF
CDR3nt: TGTGCCACCAGTGACTCGGGACACTCCCAAATCTATGGCTACACCTTC
v_gene: TRBV24-1
abundance: few
d_gene: -
j_gene: TRBJ1-2
len: 16